These T cell receptor beta chains were read from a single sample in a study of T cell responses to AZD1222 COVID-19 vaccine. Repertoires were generated with immunoSEQ multiplex PCR, while TCRdb's copy carries only in-frame clones and drops some. This repertoire shows some 150,000 clones, 70% to 90% found once; its top ten account for approximately 15%. This specimen consisted of peripheral blood, obtained on day 0 of AZD1222 vaccination. The receptors here all came from an adult in good health. Both conserved end residues are part of each CDR3. D genes are given only for firm matches. Size values are once, few and many counts, or a class for expanded clones, and some rows have none.

J gene	clone size	V gene	D gene	CDR3 protein	CDR3 DNA
TRBJ1-5	NA	TRBV7-9	NA	CASSQDGNQPQHF	TGTGCCAGCAGCCAAGACGGAAATCAGCCCCAGCATTTT
TRBJ1-2	NA	TRBV27	TRBD1	CASKVLTGTYGYTF	TGTGCCAGCAAGGTCCTGACAGGGACTTATGGCTACACCTTC
TRBJ2-7	NA	TRBV7-2	NA	CASSPIGGGPYEQYF	TGTGCCAGCAGCCCCATAGGGGGGGGACCCTACGAGCAGTACTTC
TRBJ1-3	few	TRBV18	NA	CASSPGQHSGNTIYF	TGTGCCAGCTCACCCGGACAGCACTCTGGAAACACCATATATTTT
TRBJ2-3	NA	TRBV9	TRBD2	CASSSRLAGATDTQYF	TGTGCCAGCAGCTCTCGACTAGCGGGGGCCACAGATACGCAGTATTTT
TRBJ1-4	NA	TRBV7-9	TRBD1	CASSSRQGLNEKLFF	TGTGCCAGCAGCTCCCGACAGGGACTCAATGAAAAACTGTTTTTT
TRBJ2-2	NA	TRBV18	NA	CASSPSWSSTTGELFF	TGTGCCAGCTCACCGTCCTGGAGTTCGACCACCGGGGAGCTGTTTTTT
TRBJ1-2	NA	TRBV6-5	NA	CASREPGTYGYTF	TGTGCCAGCCGGGAGCCCGGGACCTATGGCTACACCTTC
TRBJ1-1	NA	TRBV6-1	NA	CASSEATAYTEAFF	TGTGCCAGCAGTGAGGCGACAGCTTACACTGAAGCTTTCTTT
TRBJ2-2	NA	TRBV29-1	TRBD1	CSVDVRQGSGELFF	TGCAGCGTTGACGTAAGACAGGGATCCGGGGAGCTGTTTTTT
TRBJ1-3	NA	TRBV15	NA	CATSRGEGNTIYF	TGTGCCACCAGCAGAGGGGAAGGAAACACCATATATTTT
TRBJ2-7	NA	TRBV6-2/TRBV6-3	NA	CASSYGVPEQYF	TGTGCCAGCAGTTACGGGGTTCCCGAGCAGTACTTC
TRBJ2-1	NA	TRBV11-2	NA	CASRLRDTPSLYNEQFF	TGTGCCAGCAGATTACGGGACACCCCGAGCCTATACAATGAGCAGTTCTTC
TRBJ1-3	many	TRBV3-1/TRBV3-2	TRBD1	CASSLRTGAGNTIYF	TGTGCCAGCAGCCTCCGGACAGGGGCGGGAAACACCATATATTTT
TRBJ1-2	NA	TRBV10-1	NA	CASSSIELYYGYTF	TGCGCCAGCAGTTCCATTGAGCTTTACTATGGCTACACCTTC
TRBJ2-7	NA	TRBV9	TRBD1	CAPKPSTDREHEQYF	TGTGCCCCCAAACCTTCCACGGACAGGGAACACGAGCAGTACTTC
TRBJ1-1	NA	TRBV5-8	NA	CASSTWTAFF	TGTGCCAGCAGCACATGGACGGCTTTCTTT
TRBJ1-1	NA	TRBV6-5	TRBD1	CASSYSQGDTEAFF	TGTGCCAGCAGTTACAGCCAGGGGGACACTGAAGCTTTCTTT
TRBJ2-1	NA	TRBV5-6	TRBD1	CASSLSPTGGNEQFF	TGTGCCAGCAGCCTATCCCCCACAGGGGGCAATGAGCAGTTCTTC
TRBJ1-1	NA	TRBV10-3	NA	CAISGTPGGAGTEAFF	TGTGCCATCAGTGGGACCCCGGGGGGGGCTGGCACTGAAGCTTTCTTT
TRBJ1-2	NA	TRBV19	NA	CASSITQPIYGYTF	TGTGCCAGTAGTATTACACAGCCTATCTATGGCTACACCTTC
TRBJ2-1	NA	TRBV4-1	NA	CASSQDHNEQFF	TGCGCCAGCAGCCAAGATCACAATGAGCAGTTCTTC
TRBJ1-1	NA	TRBV19	NA	CASTPQGQNTEAFF	TGTGCCAGTACTCCTCAGGGACAGAACACTGAAGCTTTCTTT
TRBJ2-1	NA	TRBV4-1	TRBD1	CASSPGTGGDWSEQFF	TGCGCCAGCAGCCCCGGGACAGGGGGCGATTGGAGTGAGCAGTTCTTC
TRBJ2-2	NA	TRBV5-1	NA	CASSLEAVGGRTGELFF	TGCGCCAGCAGCTTGGAGGCGGTGGGGGGACGCACCGGGGAGCTGTTTTTT
TRBJ1-1	NA	TRBV10-1	NA	CASPNPGMNTEAFF	TGCGCCAGCCCCAACCCGGGCATGAACACTGAAGCTTTCTTT
TRBJ2-5	NA	TRBV23-1	NA	CASSQPDRYQETQYF	TGCGCCAGCAGTCAACCGGACCGATACCAAGAGACCCAGTACTTC
TRBJ2-7	few	TRBV27	TRBD1	CASSLRRQGTHYEQYF	TGTGCCAGCAGTTTGCGCCGACAGGGCACCCACTACGAGCAGTACTTC
TRBJ1-1	NA	TRBV7-9	NA	CASSLAPKQGGAEAFF	TGTGCCAGCAGCTTAGCGCCTAAACAGGGCGGGGCTGAAGCTTTCTTT
TRBJ2-5	NA	TRBV18	NA	CASSPQGSYQETQYF	TGTGCCAGCTCACCTCAGGGTTCGTACCAAGAGACCCAGTACTTC
TRBJ2-5	NA	TRBV3-1/TRBV3-2	TRBD1	CASSHRLGQGAETQYF	TGTGCCAGCAGCCACCGCTTGGGACAGGGAGCGGAGACCCAGTACTTC
TRBJ1-2	once	TRBV5-1	TRBD1	CASSLGDRDANYGYTF	TGCGCCAGCAGCTTGGGGGACAGGGACGCTAACTATGGCTACACCTTC
TRBJ1-4	NA	TRBV6-1	NA	CASSSLGPGSLLFF	TGTGCCAGCAGTTCCCTTGGACCGGGTTCTTTACTGTTTTTT
TRBJ1-3	once	TRBV27	NA	CASEGPTDTIYF	TGTGCCAGCGAAGGCCCGACCGACACCATATATTTT
TRBJ1-1	NA	TRBV2	NA	CASSAMRQVNTEAFF	TGTGCCAGCAGTGCTATGAGACAAGTGAACACTGAAGCTTTCTTT
TRBJ2-5	NA	TRBV18	NA	CASSPSETQYF	TGTGCCAGCTCACCCTCAGAGACCCAGTACTTC
TRBJ2-7	NA	TRBV23-1	NA	CASGTERGDGAYEQYF	TGCGCCAGCGGAACCGAGAGGGGCGACGGGGCCTACGAGCAGTACTTC
TRBJ1-3	NA	TRBV5-1	NA	CASSQGLTNTIYF	TGCGCCAGCAGCCAGGGACTCACAAACACCATATATTTT
TRBJ1-6	NA	TRBV5-1	TRBD1	CASGQGAENSPLHF	TGCGCCAGCGGGCAGGGGGCGGAGAATTCACCCCTCCACTTT
TRBJ1-3	NA	TRBV30	NA	CAWRKVASGNTIYF	TGTGCCTGGCGGAAAGTGGCCTCTGGAAACACCATATATTTT
TRBJ2-3	NA	TRBV5-1	NA	CASSPRGGGKDTQYF	TGCGCCAGCAGCCCCCGAGGGGGGGGCAAAGATACGCAGTATTTT
TRBJ1-3	few	TRBV15	NA	CATQTRRDNTIYF	TGTGCCACCCAGACGCGCAGGGACAACACCATATATTTT
TRBJ1-2	NA	TRBV3-1/TRBV3-2	NA	CASSPVRGGYTF	TGTGCCAGCAGCCCCGTCCGCGGGGGCTACACCTTC
TRBJ1-5	NA	TRBV21-1	NA	CASSKRGARNQPQHF	TGTGCCAGCAGCAAAAGAGGGGCGAGGAATCAGCCCCAGCATTTT